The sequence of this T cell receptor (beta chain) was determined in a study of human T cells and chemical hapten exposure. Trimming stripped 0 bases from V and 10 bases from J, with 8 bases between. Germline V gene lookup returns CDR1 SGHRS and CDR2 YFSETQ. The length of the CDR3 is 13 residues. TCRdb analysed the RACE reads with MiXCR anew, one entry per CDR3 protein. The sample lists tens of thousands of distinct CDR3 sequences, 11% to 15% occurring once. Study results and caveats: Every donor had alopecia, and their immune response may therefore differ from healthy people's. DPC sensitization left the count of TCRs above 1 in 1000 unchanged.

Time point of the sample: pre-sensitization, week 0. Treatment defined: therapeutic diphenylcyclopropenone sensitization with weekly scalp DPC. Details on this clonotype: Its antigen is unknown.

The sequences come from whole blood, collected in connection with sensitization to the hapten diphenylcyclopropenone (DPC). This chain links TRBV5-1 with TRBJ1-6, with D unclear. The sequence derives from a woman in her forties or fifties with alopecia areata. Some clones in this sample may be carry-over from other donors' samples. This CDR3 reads CASSLDTSSPLHF. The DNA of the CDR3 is TGCGCCAGCAGCTTGGACACCTCCTCACCCCTCCACTTT.